This TCR beta chain was captured in a study of T cell responses to AZD1222 COVID-19 vaccine. Study-level points and caveats: CD4 TCRs covered the whole spike, strongest at regions 160-218 and 743-854. Females made up more of the donors, who were largely white British, and clonal diversity may have come out too low. In all cases, repertoires were sampled only after the peak T cell response. Unmutated regions of variants are reportedly targeted by nearly half of spike-specific TCRs.

The repertoire was sequenced with immunoSEQ multiplex PCR; TCRdb's copy has only in-frame clones and lacks some. This sample carries tens of thousands of clones, approximately 86% of them seen once, and the ten largest clones take approximately 5.4%. This clone was observed a single time. Its antigen is not identified. The TCR originated in an adult in good health. The material was peripheral blood, obtained on day 0 of MenACWY control vaccination.

The CDR3 here is CASSLGRLGDEQYF. In nucleotides, the CDR3 is TGTGCCAGCAGCTTGGGACGGCTGGGAGACGAGCAGTACTTC. The chain is built from TRBV7-9 and TRBJ2-7, with D perhaps given as TRBD1 or TRBD2 (5 bases each). CDR3 length equals 14 residues. Germline assignment: CDR1 SEHNR and CDR2 FQNEAQ (reference sequence). Trimming stripped 3 bases from V and 5 bases from J, with 14 bases between.